This T cell receptor (beta chain) was sequenced for a study of vaccination and CD4 T cells after COVID-19. On the study more broadly: Overlapping SARS-CoV-2, HCoV-NL63, HCoV-OC43 and HCoV-229E spike peptides were used to stimulate cells.

Study results and caveats: A median approximately 86% of convalescent patients' SARS-CoV-2-reactive clones emerged only after vaccination.

Oncomine TCR Beta short-read sequencing was applied to DNA from cultured CD4+ T cells. From CD4+ T cells that had been cultured, genomic DNA was extracted. One entry per CDR3 protein results from TCRdb running MiXCR on the PCR reads. Of about 10,000 distinct CDR3 sequences in the sample, around 59% were seen once. There are a few counts of this clonotype. Its antigen is unidentified. Treatment meaning: approximately nine-day PBMC culture with coronavirus spike peptide pools or control peptides (ViraFEST assay). Per-well cultures of 2 million or so PBMCs received roughly 9.9 IU/ml IL-2 and 9 to 10 ug/ml peptide pools. Trimming at V came to 6 bases and at J to 5 bases, leaving 9 bases not matched to a gene. Germline lookup yields CDR1 MNHNS and CDR2 SASEGT. There are 15 residues in the CDR3.

The chain has TRBV6-1 and TRBJ1-5; the match to TRBD1 covers 8 bases. Sequencing input: CD4+ T cells from blood, cultured in vitro. This clonotype was sampled from a human donor who had recovered from COVID-19. CDR3 residues: CASSPWDRRYQPQHF. The DNA for the CDR3 is TGTGCCAGCAGCCCCTGGGACAGGAGGTATCAGCCCCAGCATTTT.